A selection of T cell receptor beta chains follows, all from one sample in a study of blood T cell repertoires in COVID-19. Produced via immunoSEQ multiplex PCR; TCRdb's table is partial and in-frame only. The table has roughly 63,000 clones, approximately 82% seen once. The sequenced sample consisted of peripheral blood. These receptors came from a man older than 75 with acute or convalescent COVID-19. The CDR3 runs from the conserved cysteine through the conserved F or W. The order of the fields is V gene, J gene, clone size, D gene, CDR3 protein, CDR3 DNA. D genes are given only for firm matches. Not every row has a clone size; where given, it reads once, few, many or a size class.

>TRBV6-5|TRBJ1-5|NA|NA
CASKTGGKPQHF
TGTGCCAGCAAGACGGGCGGGAAGCCCCAGCATTTT
>TRBV11-2|TRBJ1-2|once|NA
CASSKGLYDGYTF
TGTGCCAGCAGCAAAGGACTATACGATGGCTACACCTTC
>TRBV3-1/TRBV3-2|TRBJ1-2|NA|TRBD1
CASSQGTGPTF
TGTGCCAGCAGCCAAGGGACAGGGCCCACCTTC
>TRBV5-1|TRBJ2-5|NA|NA
CASSFSTSGTQYF
TGCGCCAGCAGCTTCTCGACTAGTGGGACCCAGTACTTC
>TRBV5-4|TRBJ1-2|NA|TRBD1
CASSWTTGVDGYTF
TGTGCCAGCAGCTGGACCACAGGGGTGGATGGCTACACCTTC
>TRBV11-2|TRBJ2-7|NA|NA
CASSLPSDYEQYF
TGTGCCAGCAGCTTACCTAGCGATTACGAGCAGTACTTC
>TRBV7-9|TRBJ1-3|few|TRBD1
CASSSLDRARNTIYF
TGTGCCAGCAGCTCCCTGGACAGGGCTCGGAACACCATATATTTT
>TRBV24-1|TRBJ1-2|NA|NA
CATSDYLGAEGYTF
TGTGCCACCAGTGATTACCTAGGGGCAGAGGGCTACACCTTC
>TRBV5-6|TRBJ2-5|NA|NA
CASSLEGGQETQYF
TGTGCCAGCAGCCTCGAAGGGGGCCAAGAGACCCAGTACTTC
>TRBV24-1|TRBJ2-3|NA|NA
CATSEGSTDTQYF
TGTGCCACCAGTGAGGGCAGCACAGATACGCAGTATTTT
>TRBV7-8|TRBJ2-3|few|TRBD2
CASTVRGTSGRRGPTDTQYF
TGTGCCAGCACCGTCCGCGGGACTAGCGGGAGGAGGGGCCCAACAGATACGCAGTATTTT
>TRBV10-3|TRBJ1-1|NA|NA
CAISERQQNTEAFF
TGTGCCATCAGTGAGAGACAGCAGAACACTGAAGCTTTCTTT
>TRBV10-3|TRBJ2-2|NA|TRBD1
CAAVDRGDTGELFF
TGTGCCGCCGTGGACAGGGGCGACACCGGGGAGCTGTTTTTT
>TRBV24-1|TRBJ2-1|once|TRBD2
CATSDQQTSGIRYEQFF
TGTGCCACCAGTGATCAGCAGACTAGCGGGATTAGGTATGAGCAGTTCTTC
>TRBV6-5|TRBJ2-1|NA|TRBD2
CASSPQSSGKNEQFF
TGTGCCAGCAGCCCGCAGTCTAGCGGGAAGAATGAGCAGTTCTTC
>TRBV29-1|TRBJ1-3|NA|NA
CSGRSGNTIYF
TGCAGCGGCCGGAGTGGAAACACCATATATTTT
>TRBV5-8|TRBJ2-1|NA|NA
CASGGRGYGLYNEQFF
TGTGCCAGCGGAGGACGAGGGTACGGCCTCTACAATGAGCAGTTCTTC
>TRBV5-1|TRBJ1-2|NA|NA
CASSIQSPNYGYTF
TGCGCCAGCAGCATACAGAGTCCTAACTATGGCTACACCTTC
>TRBV18|TRBJ1-6|few|NA
CASSETGQNSPLHF
TGTGCCAGCTCAGAGACCGGACAGAATTCACCCCTCCACTTT
>TRBV7-3|TRBJ1-1|many|NA
CASSSNPNTEAFF
TGTGCCAGCAGCTCAAATCCGAACACTGAAGCTTTCTTT
>TRBV30|TRBJ2-7|few|TRBD2
CASAPTSASGEQYF
TGTGCGTCAGCCCCAACGTCCGCTAGCGGGGAGCAGTACTTC
>TRBV18|TRBJ2-7|NA|NA
CASSQSGAPYEQYF
TGTGCCAGCTCACAATCAGGGGCCCCCTACGAGCAGTACTTC
>TRBV29-1|TRBJ1-1|few|NA
CSVGRGDTEAFF
TGCAGCGTGGGCCGGGGTGACACTGAAGCTTTCTTT
>TRBV6-5|TRBJ1-2|NA|NA
CASSYSGRGSYGYTF
TGTGCCAGCAGTTACTCGGGCAGGGGAAGCTATGGCTACACCTTC
>TRBV15|TRBJ2-5|once|NA
CATSRDGGGVKTQYF
TGTGCCACCAGCAGAGATGGGGGAGGTGTGAAGACCCAGTACTTC
>TRBV5-1|TRBJ2-6|NA|NA
CASSLGGRGANVLTF
TGCGCCAGCAGCTTGGGGGGGCGAGGGGCCAACGTCCTGACTTTC
>TRBV18|TRBJ2-5|NA|TRBD2
CASSPLQLAGEVTQYF
TGTGCCAGCTCACCACTTCAGCTAGCGGGAGAGGTGACCCAGTACTTC
>TRBV19|TRBJ1-2|NA|NA
CASSMPSRVVYGYTF
TGTGCCAGTAGTATGCCCTCCAGGGTGGTCTATGGCTACACCTTC
>TRBV10-2|TRBJ2-3|NA|TRBD2
CASSSQSVAGVTDTQYF
TGCGCCAGCAGTTCCCAATCGGTAGCGGGAGTAACAGATACGCAGTATTTT
>TRBV19|TRBJ1-2|NA|NA
CASSIEALVSLHGYTF
TGTGCCAGTAGTATAGAAGCCCTAGTGTCCCTACATGGCTACACCTTC
>TRBV30|TRBJ2-7|NA|TRBD2
CAWKAGVGEQYF
TGTGCCTGGAAAGCGGGAGTCGGTGAGCAGTACTTC
>TRBV25-1|TRBJ2-3|NA|NA
CASRGLTDTQYF
TGTGCCAGCCGGGGACTCACAGATACGCAGTATTTT
>TRBV3-1/TRBV3-2|TRBJ2-5|NA|TRBD2
CASSLAGGRETQYF
TGTGCCAGCAGTTTAGCGGGGGGGCGAGAGACCCAGTACTTC
>TRBV2|TRBJ1-1|NA|TRBD1
CASSPGGQTNTEAFF
TGTGCCAGCAGTCCAGGGGGACAGACGAACACTGAAGCTTTCTTT
>TRBV18|TRBJ1-5|NA|TRBD1
CASSLMGTGGSNQPQHF
TGTGCCAGCTCCCTAATGGGGACAGGGGGAAGCAATCAGCCCCAGCATTTT
>TRBV5-4|TRBJ2-7|NA|NA
CASSLSSGTLYEQYF
TGTGCCAGCAGCTTGAGTAGCGGAACTCTTTACGAGCAGTACTTC
>TRBV19|TRBJ1-5|few|NA
CASSIWTAGQPQHF
TGTGCCAGTAGTATATGGACAGCGGGGCAGCCCCAGCATTTT
>TRBV9|TRBJ1-3|NA|TRBD1
CASSQGVTGNTIYF
TGTGCCAGCAGCCAGGGGGTTACTGGAAACACCATATATTTT
>TRBV18|TRBJ1-5|NA|TRBD1
CASSPPGQGGKNQPQHF
TGTGCCAGCTCACCACCGGGACAGGGTGGGAAGAATCAGCCCCAGCATTTT
>TRBV7-9|TRBJ2-3|NA|TRBD1
CASSRIRDRGMDTQYF
TGTGCCAGCAGTCGTATCCGGGACAGGGGGATGGATACGCAGTATTTT
>TRBV5-6|TRBJ2-6|NA|NA
CASSLVGGNGANVLTF
TGTGCCAGCAGCTTGGTAGGCGGGAATGGGGCCAACGTCCTGACTTTC
>TRBV3-1/TRBV3-2|TRBJ2-3|NA|TRBD1
CASSRRQGTGVPDTQYF
TGTGCCAGCAGCCGTAGACAAGGGACAGGGGTCCCAGATACGCAGTATTTT
>TRBV30|TRBJ1-1|NA|NA
CAWSWAGAMNTEAFF
TGTGCCTGGAGCTGGGCAGGGGCCATGAACACTGAAGCTTTCTTT
>TRBV29-1|TRBJ2-3|NA|TRBD1
CSVEGSQGVIVTDTQYF
TGCAGCGTTGAAGGCTCACAGGGGGTCATAGTAACAGATACGCAGTATTTT
>TRBV27|TRBJ2-4|NA|TRBD2
CASSPGTSGRLSIQYF
TGTGCCAGCAGCCCCGGGACTAGCGGGAGATTGAGCATTCAGTACTTC
>TRBV3-1/TRBV3-2|TRBJ1-6|NA|TRBD1
CASSRDRRYNSPLHF
TGTGCCAGCAGCCGGGACAGGAGATATAATTCACCCCTCCACTTT
>TRBV6-5|TRBJ2-7|NA|NA
CASSTRTDYEQYF
TGTGCCAGCAGTACCAGGACAGACTACGAGCAGTACTTC
>TRBV5-1|TRBJ1-4|NA|TRBD1
CASSPSTGTGGTNEKLFF
TGCGCCAGCAGCCCCTCAACCGGGACAGGGGGTACTAATGAAAAACTGTTTTTT
>TRBV5-1|TRBJ1-4|NA|NA
CASSSNEGTNEKLFF
TGCGCCAGCAGCTCGAACGAGGGAACTAATGAAAAACTGTTTTTT
>TRBV5-6|TRBJ1-6|NA|TRBD1
CASTQEGQVGSPLHF
TGTGCCAGCACCCAGGAGGGACAGGTTGGTTCACCCCTCCACTTT